These T cell receptor beta chains were read from a single sample in a study of blood T cell repertoires in COVID-19. The method was immunoSEQ multiplex PCR; TCRdb's version includes in-frame clones alone and lacks a portion of them. The data show roughly 200,000 clones, 70% to 90% seen once. Sequencing was carried out using PBMCs or T cells enriched from blood (not recorded which). Every receptor here comes from a man aged 25-45 years who had recovered from COVID-19. The CDR3 runs from the conserved cysteine through the conserved F or W. The order of the fields is J gene, clone size, D gene, V gene, CDR3 protein, CDR3 DNA. The D gene is left open where the match is weak. Where a row states a size, it is once, few, many or the class of an expanded clone; other rows omit it.

>TRBJ1-1|.|.|TRBV2
CASSEDHGTEAFF
TGTGCCAGCAGTGAAGATCACGGTACTGAAGCTTTCTTT
>TRBJ2-7|.|TRBD2|TRBV15
CATSRGLAGVGEQYF
TGTGCCACCAGCAGAGGGCTAGCGGGGGTAGGGGAGCAGTACTTC
>TRBJ2-7|once|TRBD2|TRBV5-3
CARNHWRERDYEQYF
TGTGCCAGAAACCACTGGCGGGAGAGAGACTACGAGCAGTACTTC
>TRBJ2-7|.|.|TRBV30
CAWSVRVGVLSYEQYF
TGTGCCTGGAGTGTACGGGTCGGGGTACTCTCCTACGAGCAGTACTTC
>TRBJ1-1|.|.|TRBV28
CASSWRITAMNTEAFF
TGTGCCAGCAGTTGGAGGATAACAGCTATGAACACTGAAGCTTTCTTT
>TRBJ1-5|.|.|TRBV15
CATSRDWRDGGNQPQHF
TGTGCCACCAGCAGAGATTGGAGGGACGGGGGCAATCAGCCCCAGCATTTT
>TRBJ1-1|.|TRBD1|TRBV19
CASSVTGVNTEAFF
TGTGCCAGTAGTGTGACAGGGGTGAACACTGAAGCTTTCTTT
>TRBJ2-2|.|TRBD2|TRBV13
CASSPERSGGPNTGELFF
TGTGCCAGCAGCCCCGAGAGAAGCGGGGGGCCTAACACCGGGGAGCTGTTTTTT
>TRBJ1-3|.|.|TRBV7-8
CASRRGNQGSGNTIYF
TGTGCCAGCCGGCGGGGTAACCAGGGTTCTGGAAACACCATATATTTT
>TRBJ2-5|.|.|TRBV11-2
CASSFSPWGDLQETQYF
TGTGCCAGCAGCTTTTCCCCCTGGGGGGACCTACAAGAGACCCAGTACTTC
>TRBJ2-2|.|.|TRBV18
CASSPGPAYANTGELFF
TGTGCCAGCTCACCAGGGCCAGCCTACGCGAACACCGGGGAGCTGTTTTTT
>TRBJ1-2|.|.|TRBV7-2
CASSLGQAYYGYTF
TGTGCCAGCAGCTTAGGTCAGGCTTACTATGGCTACACCTTC
>TRBJ2-6|.|.|TRBV5-1
CASSSRTTNSGANVLTF
TGCGCCAGCAGCTCAAGGACTACCAACTCTGGGGCCAACGTCCTGACTTTC
>TRBJ1-1|.|.|TRBV3-1/TRBV3-2
CASSQGGTEAFF
TGTGCCAGCAGCCAGGGGGGCACTGAAGCTTTCTTT
>TRBJ2-3|.|TRBD1|TRBV10-3
CATHPGQGFSRNTDTQYF
TGTGCCACCCACCCGGGACAGGGGTTTTCCCGCAACACAGATACGCAGTATTTT
>TRBJ1-5|.|TRBD1|TRBV28
CAGRDSLNSNQPQHF
TGTGCCGGAAGGGACAGCCTAAATAGCAATCAGCCCCAGCATTTT
>TRBJ2-2|.|.|TRBV30
CAWKGQPNTGELFF
TGTGCCTGGAAAGGACAACCGAACACCGGGGAGCTGTTTTTT
>TRBJ1-3|.|TRBD1|TRBV9
CASSVVGQGGNTIYF
TGTGCCAGCAGCGTAGTTGGACAGGGAGGAAACACCATATATTTT
>TRBJ2-3|.|TRBD2|TRBV4-1
CASSQGLAGLASTDTQYF
TGCGCCAGCAGCCAAGGACTAGCGGGATTAGCTAGCACAGATACGCAGTATTTT
>TRBJ1-2|.|TRBD1|TRBV29-1
CSVEWDRGVYYGYTF
TGCAGCGTTGAATGGGACAGGGGAGTTTACTATGGCTACACCTTC
>TRBJ1-2|few|TRBD1|TRBV7-2
CASSFGTAYGYTF
TGTGCCAGCAGCTTTGGGACAGCTTATGGCTACACCTTC
>TRBJ1-5|once|.|TRBV6-1
CASSEALRDEQPQHF
TGTGCCAGCAGTGAAGCGCTCCGGGATGAACAGCCCCAGCATTTT
>TRBJ1-2|.|.|TRBV5-1
CASSLGASERGYTF
TGCGCCAGCAGCTTGGGGGCGTCGGAAAGAGGCTACACCTTC
>TRBJ2-1|.|.|TRBV5-4
CASSPDPGFRHNEQFF
TGTGCCAGCAGCCCTGACCCGGGTTTTCGTCACAATGAGCAGTTCTTC
>TRBJ1-1|once|TRBD1|TRBV24-1
CATSEEGQAEAFF
TGTGCCACCAGTGAGGAGGGACAGGCTGAAGCTTTCTTT
>TRBJ1-4|.|.|TRBV5-5
CASSAGEKLFF
TGTGCCAGCAGCGCCGGGGAAAAACTGTTTTTT
>TRBJ1-1|.|.|TRBV6-6
CASSQQIKPNTEAFF
TGTGCCAGCAGTCAGCAAATAAAGCCGAACACTGAAGCTTTCTTT
>TRBJ2-5|.|TRBD2|TRBV10-1
CASSESGGGIETQYF
TGCGCCAGCAGTGAGTCTGGCGGGGGTATCGAGACCCAGTACTTC
>TRBJ1-3|once|TRBD1|TRBV7-9
CASSPPGTGGSGNTIYF
TGTGCCAGCAGCCCCCCCGGGACAGGGGGCTCTGGAAACACCATATATTTT
>TRBJ2-5|.|TRBD2|TRBV5-8
CASSLLRGGRHETQYF
TGTGCCAGCAGCTTGTTAAGAGGCGGGAGGCACGAGACCCAGTACTTC
>TRBJ2-6|once|.|TRBV29-1
CSVEGGNSGANVLTF
TGCAGCGTTGAAGGCGGCAACTCTGGGGCCAACGTCCTGACTTTC
>TRBJ1-5|.|.|TRBV19
CASKSVSNQPQHF
TGTGCCAGTAAGTCGGTTAGCAATCAGCCCCAGCATTTT
>TRBJ1-2|once|.|TRBV14
CASSQGREGVYGYTF
TGTGCCAGCAGCCAAGGACGGGAGGGGGTCTATGGCTACACCTTC
>TRBJ2-1|.|TRBD2|TRBV27
CASSLSPHWAGAYNEQFF
TGTGCCAGCAGTTTATCCCCCCACTGGGCGGGGGCCTACAATGAGCAGTTCTTC
>TRBJ2-5|.|.|TRBV5-1
CASSLYLEETQYF
TGCGCCAGCAGCTTGTATTTAGAAGAGACCCAGTACTTC
>TRBJ1-2|.|.|TRBV6-1
CASSEAVGDYGYTF
TGTGCCAGCAGTGAAGCTGTCGGGGACTATGGCTACACCTTC